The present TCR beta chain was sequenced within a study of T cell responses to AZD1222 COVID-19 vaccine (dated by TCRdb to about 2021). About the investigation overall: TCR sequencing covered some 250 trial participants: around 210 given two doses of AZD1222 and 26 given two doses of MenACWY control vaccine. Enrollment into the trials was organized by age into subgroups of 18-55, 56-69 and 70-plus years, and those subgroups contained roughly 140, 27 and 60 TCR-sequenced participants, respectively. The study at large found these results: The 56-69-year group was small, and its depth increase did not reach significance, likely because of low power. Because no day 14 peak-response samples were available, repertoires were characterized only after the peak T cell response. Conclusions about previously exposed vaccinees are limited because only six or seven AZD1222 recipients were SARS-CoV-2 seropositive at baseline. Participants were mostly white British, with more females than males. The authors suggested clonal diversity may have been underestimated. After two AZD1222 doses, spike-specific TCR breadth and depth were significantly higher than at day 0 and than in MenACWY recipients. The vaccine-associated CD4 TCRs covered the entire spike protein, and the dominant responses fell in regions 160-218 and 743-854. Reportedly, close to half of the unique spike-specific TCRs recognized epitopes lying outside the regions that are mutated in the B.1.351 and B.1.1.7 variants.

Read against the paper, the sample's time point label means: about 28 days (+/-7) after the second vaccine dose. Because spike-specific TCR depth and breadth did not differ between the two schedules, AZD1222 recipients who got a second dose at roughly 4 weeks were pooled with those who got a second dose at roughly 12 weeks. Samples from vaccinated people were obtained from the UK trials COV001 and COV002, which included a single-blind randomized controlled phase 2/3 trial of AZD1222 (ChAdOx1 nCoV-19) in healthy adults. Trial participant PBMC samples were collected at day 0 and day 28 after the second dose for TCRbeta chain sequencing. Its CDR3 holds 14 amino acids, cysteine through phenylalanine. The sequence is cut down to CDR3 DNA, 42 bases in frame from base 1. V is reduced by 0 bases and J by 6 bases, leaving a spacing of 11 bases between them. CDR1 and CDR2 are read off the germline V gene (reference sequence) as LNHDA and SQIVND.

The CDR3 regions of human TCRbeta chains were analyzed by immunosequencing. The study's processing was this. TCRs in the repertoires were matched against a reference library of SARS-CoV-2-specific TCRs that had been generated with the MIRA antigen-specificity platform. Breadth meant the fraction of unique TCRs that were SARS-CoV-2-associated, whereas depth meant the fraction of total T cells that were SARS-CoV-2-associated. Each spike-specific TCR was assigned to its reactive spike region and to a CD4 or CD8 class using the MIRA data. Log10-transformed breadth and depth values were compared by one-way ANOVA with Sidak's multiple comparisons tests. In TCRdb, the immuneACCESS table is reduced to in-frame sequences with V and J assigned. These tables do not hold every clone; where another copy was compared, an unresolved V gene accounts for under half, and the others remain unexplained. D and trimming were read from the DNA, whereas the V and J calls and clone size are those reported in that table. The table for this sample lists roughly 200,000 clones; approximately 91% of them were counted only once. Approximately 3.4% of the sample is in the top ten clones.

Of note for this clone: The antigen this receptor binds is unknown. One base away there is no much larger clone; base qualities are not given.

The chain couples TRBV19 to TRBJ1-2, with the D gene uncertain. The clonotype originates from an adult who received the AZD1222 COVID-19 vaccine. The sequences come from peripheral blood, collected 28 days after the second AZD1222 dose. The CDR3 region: CASSIDLWQDGYTF. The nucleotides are TGTGCCAGTAGTATAGATCTTTGGCAGGATGGCTACACCTTC.